One and the same sample provided the 20 T cell receptor beta chains below, sequenced in a study of T cell repertoires in cytomegalovirus infection. Their cognate antigens are unknown. Each CDR3 protein is one row after TCRdb ran MiXCR on the reads. The data show approximately 910,000 distinct CDR3 sequences, roughly 31% seen once. The input for sequencing was cultured CD8+ T cells from PBMCs, taken from culture after CMV antigen stimulation. The receptors stem from a human donor in good health (CMV status not recorded). Some clones in this sample may be carry-over from other donors' samples.

The rearrangement uses TRBV13 and TRBJ1-1, with D possibly TRBD1 on 6 matching bases. V was trimmed by 3 bases and J by 4 bases, leaving 18 bases between them. The CDR3 length is 16 residues. CDR1 is PRHDT and CDR2 is FYEKMQ in the germline V gene (reference sequence). CDR3 sequence reads: CASSFSRGGTGTEAFF. DNA of the CDR3: TGTGCCAGCAGCTTCTCCCGTGGGGGCACGGGCACTGAAGCTTTCTTT.

Of note for this clonotype: The CDR3 does not end in the conserved phenylalanine or tryptophan, so this is likely a read error. The chain has TRBV15 and TRBJ1-2, with 9 bases identical to TRBD1. Looked up from germline, CDR1 is LNHNV and CDR2 is YYDKDF (reference sequence). This CDR3 contains 14 residues. J lost 7 bases, V lost 8 bases, and 11 bases had no gene match. This chain's CDR3 is CATVQGAYSGGYTI. The CDR3 bases are TGTGCCACCGTACAGGGGGCGTATTCGGGTGGCTACACCATC.

This clonotype came up a few times. V is TRBV2 and J is TRBJ2-7; 9 nucleotides align to TRBD1. CDR3 length equals 14 residues. The germline V gene encodes CDR1 SNHLY and CDR2 FYNNEI. Trimming at V came to 8 bases and at J to 2 bases, leaving 7 bases not matched to a gene. CDR3 nucleotide sequence: TGTGCCAGCTCTTCGGGACAGGGTCCCTACGAGCAGTACGTC. Amino acids: CASSSGQGPYEQYV.

This clonotype was detected a few times. The chain recombines TRBV2 with TRBJ2-7; D could derive from TRBD1 or TRBD2 (5 bases each). The CDR3 extends over 13 amino acids. Germline values: CDR1 SNHLY, CDR2 FYNNEI. Trimming left V 10 bases short and J 7 bases short, with 20 bases between. The CDR3, as DNA: TGTGCCACCCGGGAAGGTACAGGCAGAGAGCAGTACGTC. Protein product: CATREGTGREQYV.

This clonotype was counted only a few times. This chain uses TRBV7-9 with TRBJ2-7; weak D call: TRBD1 (5 bases). Germline V lookup: CDR1 SEHNR, CDR2 FQNEAQ (reference sequence). This CDR3 is 13 amino acids long. The ends were cut back, 5 bases at V and 3 bases at J, with 11 bases in the middle. The CDR3: CASSPLRDYEQYV. The CDR3 DNA reads TGTGCCAGCAGCCCGCTCAGGGACTACGAGCAGTACGTC.

This clonotype was recorded a few times. The chain combines TRBV27 with TRBJ1-2; D is possibly TRBD1 (5 bases). Germline CDR1 and CDR2: MNHEY and SMNVEV (reference sequence). Trimming cost V 6 bases and J 4 bases, with 15 bases left between them. The CDR3 covers 14 residues. This CDR3 reads CASSPGPRAYGYTF. Written as DNA, the CDR3 is TGTGCCAGCAGCCCAGGGCCCCGGGCCTATGGCTACACCTTC.

The J gene is TRBJ1-1, the V gene TRBV6-2 or TRBV6-3, with no clear D. Germline V gives CDR1 MNHEY, CDR2 SVGEGT. The CDR3 sequence is 13 residues long. Deletions cut 1 base from V and 6 bases from J, with 9 bases between. CDR3 amino acids: CASSYYGPAEAFF. CDR3 in DNA: TGTGCCAGCAGTTACTACGGCCCTGCTGAAGCTTTCTTT.

The CDR3 sequence: CATSRADRENTEAFF. CDR3 nucleotide sequence: TGTGCCACCAGCAGAGCCGACAGGGAGAACACTGAAGCTTTCTTT. The J gene is TRBJ1-1, the V gene TRBV15, with 7 bases lining up with TRBD1. V was pared by 1 base and J by 1 base, with 3 bases of the junction left unmatched. Germline V gene sequence: CDR1 LNHNV, CDR2 YYDKDF (reference sequence). This CDR3 spans 15 amino acids.

This clonotype was detected ten times or more. This sequence joins TRBV7-2 and TRBJ1-2, with TRBD1 matching 12 bases. J was trimmed by 4 bases and V by 5 bases; bases with no gene match: 8. The CDR3 runs 16 residues. Germline CDR1 and CDR2: SGHTA and FQGNSA. CDR3 amino acids: CASSPGTGGFLYGYTF. As DNA, the CDR3 is TGTGCCAGCAGCCCCGGGACAGGGGGCTTCCTCTATGGCTACACCTTC. The full variable domain, its missing parts supplied by reference TRBV7-2 and TRBJ1-2, is GAGVSQSPSNKVTEKGKDVELRCDPISGHTALYWYRQSLGQGLEFLIYFQGNSAPDKSGLPSDRFSAERTGGSVSTLTIQRTQQEDSAVYLCASSPGTGGFLYGYTFGSGTRLTVV.

The chain uses TRBV20-1 and TRBJ1-2, with D possibly being TRBD1 (5 bases). V lost 3 bases, J lost 4 bases, and 18 bases lay in between. Germline CDR1 DFQATT, CDR2 SNEGSKA (reference sequence). CDR3 length: 15 residues. For the CDR3, the DNA is TGCAGTGCTAGCCTTATCCGGGACGGACGCTATGGCTACACCTTC. This codes for CSASLIRDGRYGYTF.

This clonotype turned up a few times. The J gene is TRBJ2-1, the V gene TRBV7-9; tentatively, D is TRBD1 (5 bases). Trimming stripped 4 bases from V and 7 bases from J, with 23 bases between. Germline V gene lookup returns CDR1 SEHNR and CDR2 FQNEAQ (reference sequence). The CDR3 contains 17 residues. CDR3: CASSSPKGVPFENEQFF. For the CDR3, the DNA is TGTGCCAGCAGCTCCCCCAAAGGGGTCCCCTTCGAGAATGAGCAGTTCTTC.

The rearrangement links TRBV6-5 to TRBJ1-1; D is possibly TRBD1 (6 bases). Trimming took off 2 bases at V and 1 base at J, with 17 bases between the two ends. The germline CDR1 and CDR2 sequences are MNHEY and SVGAGI. This CDR3 is 17 amino acids long. CDR3 sequence reads: CASSYNVAGAKNTEAFF. The CDR3 DNA reads TGTGCCAGCAGTTACAATGTAGCAGGGGCTAAGAACACTGAAGCTTTCTTT.

V is TRBV27 and J is TRBJ2-1; D is possibly TRBD2 (6 bases). The CDR3 sequence is 16 residues long. Germline V CDR1 and CDR2: MNHEY, SMNVEV (reference sequence). The germline V and J ends were trimmed by 7 bases and 4 bases, with 20 bases remaining between them. For the CDR3, the DNA is TGTGCCAGCACCACCTTCTCTAGCGAGCTTTACAATGAGCAGTTCTTC. It specifies CASTTFSSELYNEQFF.

The CDR3 spells CASSLFRPSSYNEQFF. In DNA form, the CDR3 reads TGCGCCAGCAGCCTCTTCCGACCTAGCTCCTACAATGAGCAGTTCTTC. The chain combines TRBV5-1 with TRBJ2-1; D remains unclear. Germline-derived CDR1 and CDR2 are SGHRS and YFSETQ. Trimming removed 4 bases at V and 0 bases at J, with 14 bases between. The CDR3 extends over 16 amino acids.

The V and J genes are TRBV13 and TRBJ2-6; D remains unclear. With 5 bases removed from V and 0 bases from J, the gap between germline ends came to 11 bases. This CDR3 is built from 16 residues. Germline V CDR1 and CDR2: PRHDT, FYEKMQ (reference sequence). Written as DNA, the CDR3 is TGTGCCAGCAGCGCGCAACTCAGCTCTGGGGCCAACGTCCTGACTTTC. Its translation is CASSAQLSSGANVLTF.

This clonotype appeared a few times. V usage is TRBV10-3 and J usage is TRBJ2-2, with D hard to call. The CDR3 has 15 residues. Germline V gene sequence: CDR1 ENHRY, CDR2 SYGVKD. Trimming removed 3 bases from V and 4 bases from J, with 12 bases in between. CDR3 loop: CAISDFRARTGELFF. The CDR3 DNA reads TGTGCCATCAGTGATTTCCGGGCGCGCACCGGGGAGCTGTTTTTT.

This clonotype was seen ten or more times. The rearrangement links TRBV7-6 to TRBJ1-5, with D unresolved. V shed 2 bases and J shed 4 bases, with 12 bases lying between them. Germline V CDR1 and CDR2: SGHVS, FNYEAQ. This CDR3 spans 15 amino acids. The CDR3 nucleotides are TGTGCCAGCAGCTTAATTCTGAGGGAAAATCAGCCCCAGCATTTT. It translates to CASSLILRENQPQHF.

This clonotype has more than one count but fewer than ten. The chain employs TRBV27 and TRBJ1-2, with D perhaps TRBD1 (5 bases). Germline V CDR1 and CDR2: MNHEY, SMNVEV (reference sequence). This CDR3 region has 14 residues. V dropped 7 bases and J dropped 7 bases, with 19 bases sitting between them. This CDR3 reads CASTLLGGGPGYTF. CDR3 bases: TGTGCCAGCACCCTCCTTGGTGGGGGACCTGGCTACACCTTC.

The chain employs TRBV7-9 and TRBJ2-7; 10 bases align to TRBD1. Germline loops: CDR1 SEHNR, CDR2 FQNEAQ (reference sequence). Germline trimming cut 4 bases from V and 4 bases from J; bases unmatched to any gene: 10. The CDR3 consists of 16 residues. The CDR3 DNA reads TGTGCCAGCAGCTCTCACTCCGGGACAGGGGATTACGAGCAGTACGTC. This sequence encodes CASSSHSGTGDYEQYV.

The chain recombines TRBV6-8 with TRBJ1-5, with D possibly TRBD1 on 5 matching bases. V lost 7 bases, J lost 7 bases, and 14 bases lay in between. The length of the CDR3 is 13 residues. The V gene's germline CDR1 is MNHGY and CDR2 SAAAGT. CDR3 amino acids: CASTAVAGQPQHF. Here the CDR3 DNA reads TGTGCCAGCACTGCGGTGGCAGGGCAGCCCCAGCATTTT.